The source of this T cell receptor (beta chain) is a study of blood T cell repertoires in COVID-19. This CDR3 has 15 amino acids. The trim removed 3 bases at V and 3 bases at J, leaving 7 bases unmatched. CDR1 is KGHDR, CDR2 SFDVKD, per germline. Per the original methods: How many nucleated cells were present was estimated from reference gene primer amplification. Sequencing used immunoSEQ multiplex PCR; TCRdb keeps in-frame clones, though not all of them. V and J calls and clone size are as listed in that table; D and trimming were resolved from the DNA. Of 95,000 to 150,000 clones listed, just over 70% are singletons. The sample holds a few counts of this clone.

This TCR came from a human donor with acute or convalescent COVID-19. The donor label of this sample is uncertain. The rearrangement links TRBV24-1 to TRBJ2-7; TRBD1 aligns across 7 bases. What was sequenced was peripheral blood. CDR3 in amino acids: CATSDSRDRYYEQYF. CDR3 nucleotide sequence: TGTGCCACCAGTGATAGCCGGGACAGATACTACGAGCAGTACTTC.